One sample yielded the 23 T cell receptor beta chains listed below, sequenced in a study of T cell repertoires in ileal Crohn's disease. The protocol was immunoSEQ multiplex PCR, while the TCRdb copy is restricted to in-frame clones and leaves out a portion. The sample lists 6,000 or so clones, roughly four fifths seen once, with around 4.5% in the top ten. Sequencing input: ileal tissue. The receptors here all came from an adult with Crohn's disease.

The chain recombines TRBV28 with TRBJ2-1; TRBD2 might be the D (6 bases). Germline loops: CDR1 MDHEN, CDR2 SYDVKM. The CDR3 consists of 14 residues. Trimming stripped 3 bases from V and 4 bases from J, with 10 bases between. The CDR3 region has the DNA TGTGCCAGCAGTTTCCTGGCGGGGTACAATGAGCAGTTCTTC. Translated: CASSFLAGYNEQFF.

V and J are TRBV18 and TRBJ2-1, with D perhaps matching TRBD2 (5 bases). There are 15 residues in the CDR3. CDR1 and CDR2 (germline): KGHSH, LQKENI. V lost 2 bases and J lost 1, with 9 bases in between. In DNA, the CDR3 is TGTGCCAGCTCACCATTCACTAGTTCCTACAATGAGCAGTTCTTC. It translates to CASSPFTSSYNEQFF.

This rearrangement joins TRBV6-1 to TRBJ2-1, with D maybe TRBD1 (6 bases). Germline CDR1 is MNHNS and CDR2 is SASEGT. Trimming took 4 bases from V and 0 from J, leaving 10 bases between them. This CDR3 is built from 15 residues. CDR3 coding DNA: TGTGCCAGCAGTGGTTACAGGGCCTCCTACAATGAGCAGTTCTTC. Its protein product is CASSGYRASYNEQFF.

The chain employs TRBV15 and TRBJ1-2; perhaps TRBD1 as D (5 bases). The V end lost 0 bases, the J end lost 8 bases, and 16 bases lay between the germline ends. CDR3 length: 15 residues. Germline V lookup: CDR1 LNHNV, CDR2 YYDKDF (reference sequence). CDR3 protein: CATSRDDRGLDGYTF. In nucleotides, the CDR3 is TGTGCCACCAGCAGAGATGATAGGGGACTAGACGGCTACACCTTC.

V usage is TRBV30 and J usage is TRBJ1-4, with no clear D. Trimming removed 1 base at V and 0 bases at J, with 6 bases between. This CDR3 has 14 residues. CDR1 is GTSNPN, CDR2 SVGIG, per germline (reference sequence). CDR3 bases: TGTGCCTGGAGTGCCGGAGCAACTAATGAAAAACTGTTTTTT. This codes for CAWSAGATNEKLFF.

This clone was found once. The V and J genes are TRBV7-7 and TRBJ2-1, with D unresolved. Germline assignment: CDR1 SSHAT and CDR2 FNYEAQ (reference sequence). V was pared by 1 base and J by 10 bases, with 14 bases between. The CDR3 is 14 residues long. The CDR3 DNA follows: TGTGCCAGCAGCTTAGGTCGGGCATCGAACGAGCAGTTCTTC. Translation gives CASSLGRASNEQFF. Filled out from reference TRBV7-7 and TRBJ2-1, the complete variable domain reads GAGVSQSPRYKVTKRGQDVTLRCDPISSHATLYWYQQALGQGPEFLTYFNYEAQPDKSGLPSDRFSAERPEGSISTLTIQRTEQRDSAMYRCASSLGRASNEQFFGPGTRLTVL.

The chain links TRBV5-1 to TRBJ2-3; D is uncertain. Trimming removed 2 bases from V and 0 bases from J, with 4 bases in between. The germline V gene has CDR1 SGHRS and CDR2 YFSETQ. The CDR3 loop spans 13 amino acids. In DNA, the CDR3 is TGCGCCAGCAGCTTTTCTAGCACAGATACGCAGTATTTT. This sequence encodes CASSFSSTDTQYF.

J is TRBJ2-3 and V is TRBV5-6, with D hard to call. The ends were cut back, 2 bases at V and 0 bases at J, with 1 base in the middle. Germline V gene data show CDR1 as SGHDT and CDR2 as YYEEEE. The CDR3 covers 12 residues. For the CDR3, the DNA is TGTGCCAGCAGCTTAAGCACAGATACGCAGTATTTT. Its protein is CASSLSTDTQYF.

CDR3 nucleotide sequence: TGTGCCAGCAGCTTAGGACAGACGACGATCTACGAGCAGTACTTC. This translates into CASSLGQTTIYEQYF. V and J are TRBV5-6 and TRBJ2-7; TRBD1 is a possible D gene (6 bases). The CDR3 runs 15 residues. Germline V gives CDR1 SGHDT, CDR2 YYEEEE. With 2 bases removed from V and 3 bases from J, the gap between germline ends came to 15 bases.

J is TRBJ2-7 and V is TRBV5-1, with 8 nucleotides matching TRBD1. The CDR3 has 15 residues. V was pared by 2 bases and J by 3 bases, with 7 bases of the junction left unmatched. CDR1 is SGHRS, CDR2 YFSETQ, per germline. The DNA for the CDR3 is TGCGCCAGCAGCTTAGGACAGGGTCGCTACTACGAGCAGTACTTC. Residues: CASSLGQGRYYEQYF.

This chain connects TRBV19 to TRBJ2-7; TRBD1 is a possible D gene (6 bases). V lost 6 bases and J lost 1, with 16 bases in between. CDR3 length: 15 amino acids. Germline V gene sequence: CDR1 LNHDA, CDR2 SQIVND (reference sequence). The CDR3 nucleotides are TGTGCCAGTAGGGAACGGACAGACACGTCCTACGAGCAGTACTTC. Protein product: CASRERTDTSYEQYF.

J is TRBJ2-3 and V is TRBV7-7; D remains ambiguous. Germline V CDR1 and CDR2: SSHAT, FNYEAQ (reference sequence). The CDR3 covers 15 residues. The V and J ends lost 3 bases and 2 bases respectively, with 12 bases between them. In DNA form, the CDR3 reads TGTGCCAGCAGCTTGCAGGTTTCCCCCACAGATACGCAGTATTTT. Translation gives CASSLQVSPTDTQYF. The variable domain in full, completed from reference TRBV7-7 and TRBJ2-3, reads GAGVSQSPRYKVTKRGQDVTLRCDPISSHATLYWYQQALGQGPEFLTYFNYEAQPDKSGLPSDRFSAERPEGSISTLTIQRTEQRDSAMYRCASSLQVSPTDTQYFGPGTRLTVL.

The sample holds one count of this clone. The chain recombines TRBV5-4 with TRBJ2-7, with 11 bases identical to TRBD2. V gave up 0 bases and J gave up 2 bases; unmatched junction bases: 4. CDR3 length: 16 residues. Looked up from germline, CDR1 is SGHNT and CDR2 is YYREEE (reference sequence). In nucleotides, the CDR3 is TGTGCCAGCAGCTTGGATGGTAGCGGGAGGGCCTACGAGCAGTACTTC. It is translated as CASSLDGSGRAYEQYF.

V is TRBV7-2 and J is TRBJ2-7; 10 bases agree with TRBD2. With V trimmed by 5 bases and J by 3 bases, 7 bases remained unmatched. This CDR3 contains 15 residues. CDR1 SGHTA and CDR2 FQGNSA come from the germline V gene. CDR3 protein: CASSQASGGYYEQYF. The CDR3 DNA follows: TGTGCCAGCAGCCAAGCTAGCGGGGGTTACTACGAGCAGTACTTC.

The chain recombines TRBV11-2 with TRBJ1-4; 8 bases are shared with TRBD1. Germline CDR1 SGHAT, CDR2 FQNNGV. The V segment lost 2 bases and the J segment 8 bases; nucleotides outside the gene matches: 7. The CDR3 has 15 residues. In nucleotides, the CDR3 is TGTGCCAGCAGCTTAAGTCAGGGGGCGAGCGAAAAACTGTTTTTT. It encodes CASSLSQGASEKLFF.

The chain uses TRBV5-6 and TRBJ2-4, with D possibly being TRBD2 (6 bases). The V end lost 4 bases, the J end lost 3 bases, and 14 bases lay between the germline ends. The CDR3 length is 15 residues. CDR1 SGHDT and CDR2 YYEEEE come from the germline V gene. The CDR3 region is CASSAMTGVKNIQYF. CDR3 nucleotide sequence: TGTGCCAGCAGCGCGATGACGGGAGTCAAAAACATTCAGTACTTC.

This chain uses TRBV7-6 with TRBJ2-3; 11 nucleotides align to TRBD1. CDR1 and CDR2 from the germline V gene are SGHVS and FNYEAQ. The ends lost 3 bases at V and 6 bases at J; junction bases unmatched: 8. The CDR3 consists of 16 residues. DNA for the CDR3: TGTGCCAGCAGCTTCGGGACAGGGGGACGAGCGGATACGCAGTATTTT. Protein product: CASSFGTGGRADTQYF.

The rearrangement joins TRBV18 to TRBJ2-5, with D tentatively TRBD2 (5 bases). This CDR3 is built from 15 residues. The V end was cut by 0 bases, the J end by 5 bases, with 13 bases between. Germline values: CDR1 KGHSH, CDR2 LQKENI. The CDR3 bases are TGTGCCAGCTCACCACCAGTCTCGAGGAGGGAGACCCAGTACTTC. This sequence encodes CASSPPVSRRETQYF.

This sequence joins TRBV2 and TRBJ1-2; D may be TRBD1 (6 bases). The V and J ends lost 6 bases and 3 bases respectively, with 11 bases between them. The CDR3 has 13 amino acids. Germline CDR1 reads SNHLY; CDR2 reads FYNNEI. This chain's CDR3 is CASRTGADYGYTF. The CDR3 DNA follows: TGTGCCAGCAGAACGGGGGCGGACTATGGCTACACCTTC.

The CDR3 here is CASSNRAADEQYF. The DNA for the CDR3 is TGTGCCAGTAGTAACAGAGCGGCGGACGAGCAGTACTTC. The chain links TRBV19 to TRBJ2-7, with a weak D call TRBD2 (5 bases). Trimming took off 4 bases at V and 5 bases at J, with 12 bases between the two ends. This CDR3 has 13 amino acids. CDR1 is LNHDA and CDR2 is SQIVND in the germline V gene (reference sequence). Together with reference TRBV19 and TRBJ2-7, the CDR3 gives the full variable domain: DGGITQSPKYLFRKEGQNVTLSCEQNLNHDAMYWYRQDPGQGLRLIYYSQIVNDFQKGDIAEGYSVSREKKESFPLTVTSAQKNPTAFYLCASSNRAADEQYFGPGTRLTVT.

The chain links TRBV2 to TRBJ1-5; 9 nucleotides line up with TRBD1. Losses at the gene ends were 6 bases for V and 4 bases for J; bases not matched to a gene: 10. Germline V gene data show CDR1 as SNHLY and CDR2 as FYNNEI. This CDR3 is 16 amino acids long. CDR3: CASRIGTGHGNQPQHF. The DNA for the CDR3 is TGTGCCAGCAGGATCGGGACAGGGCATGGAAATCAGCCCCAGCATTTT. Full variable domain (rest looked up from reference TRBV2 and TRBJ1-5): EPEVTQTPSHQVTQMGQEVILRCVPISNHLYFYWYRQILGQKVEFLVSFYNNEISEKSEIFDDQFSVERPDGSNFTLKIRSTKLEDSAMYFCASRIGTGHGNQPQHFGDGTRLSIL.

The V gene is TRBV12-5, the J gene TRBJ2-7; 7 bases are shared with TRBD1. CDR1 is LGHNT and CDR2 is FRNRAP in the germline V gene. The V and J ends lost 1 base and 3 bases, in that order; junction bases with no gene match: 0. The CDR3 has 13 amino acids. For the CDR3, the DNA is TGTGCTAGTGGTTTGGACAGGGGCTACGAGCAGTACTTC. Protein product: CASGLDRGYEQYF.

The chain has TRBV5-1 and TRBJ2-1; TRBD2 might be the D (5 bases). Germline lookup yields CDR1 SGHRS and CDR2 YFSETQ. This CDR3 comprises 15 residues. V was pared by 0 bases and J by 6 bases, with 13 bases between. CDR3: CASSLAVGRGNEQFF. DNA of the CDR3: TGCGCCAGCAGCTTGGCCGTAGGGAGAGGCAATGAGCAGTTCTTC.